The sequence of this TCR beta chain was determined in a study of immune cell composition in non-small cell lung cancer (dated by TCRdb to 2017 to 2019). General notes on the study: Histologic subtype was assigned using H&E plus p63, CK5, Napsin A and TTF-1 immunohistochemistry, mainly lung adenocarcinoma or squamous cell carcinoma. Adaptive Biotechnologies TCR-beta sequencing was carried out on approximately 37 paired NSCLC tumour and non-adjacent lung specimens, as well as on 26 tumour-only specimens. In supplementary cohort #1, which comprised 10 to 11 lung adenocarcinoma cases, paired tumour/lung TCR-beta sequencing was performed and TIL populations were generated so that tumour reactivity could be assessed. A handful of tumour specimens with TCR-beta data were rare histological subtypes and were excluded from the subtype comparisons. The full study reports these points: No significant correlation was found between tumour TCR-beta clonality and smoking pack-years. Across around nine adenocarcinoma cases, TIL tumour reactivity correlated strongly with maximal tumour-associated clone frequency but not with overall clonality. Top 10 clone scores and productive clonality were significantly higher in lung squamous cell carcinoma than in lung adenocarcinoma tumours. The reactivity cohort included only roughly nine cases, and whether tumour-reactive clones share sequences with the dominant in vivo tumour-associated clones was not shown. Tumour-associated clones >0.5% were found in nearly half of NSCLC cases, namely in around 36% of adenocarcinomas versus 75% of squamous carcinomas.

Of note for this clone: Its antigen remains unidentified. The input lacks base qualities; no much larger clone sits a single base away.

Genomic DNA was extracted with the QIAamp DNA kit from frozen aliquots of unsorted single-cell suspensions. The tumour samples consisted of surgically resected non-small cell lung cancer tissue. Tissues arrived within 2 hours after resection and were immediately processed into single-cell suspensions. Tissue was mechanically dissociated and enzymatically digested with DNase I, collagenase I and hyaluronidase for roughly 32 minutes at 37 °C, then filtered and RBC-lysed. Its CDR3 holds 15 amino acids, cysteine through phenylalanine. The only DNA kept is the CDR3, 45 bases in frame from the first base. Taken from the germline V gene, the CDR1 and CDR2 loops are MNHEY and SVGAGI. Between the V and J ends, shortened by 2 bases and 0 bases respectively, the junction contains 11 bases. A two-step multiplex PCR amplified TCR-beta CDR3 regions from genomic DNA, and the second step of the PCR added Illumina-compatible adaptors. As a commercial immunoSEQ service, TCR-beta immunosequencing was carried out on an Illumina platform. Per the authors' processing: Repertoires were summarised as Top 10 Clones, the percentage of T-cell templates from the ten most frequent sequences, and productive clonality. Values of productive clonality ranged from 0 to 1, with a monoclonal population indicated by a value of 1. Tumour-associated clones, identified using log10 scatter plots, were defined as sequences that made up at least 0.1% of tumour T-cell templates and were not found in the matched non-adjacent lung. Student's t-tests were used for two-group comparisons, ANOVA was used for stages, and linear regression was used for relationships, with analyses conducted in GraphPad Prism7 and R. TCRdb provides this immuneACCESS table in a form limited to in-frame rearrangements. Some clones are lacking; in checked studies, under half of them reflect an unresolved V gene, and why the rest are absent is not known. V and J calls and clone size are copied from that table; D and trimming were computed from the DNA. The table for this sample lists about 11,000 clones; under 65% of them were counted only once. The biggest ten clones account for 15% to 20% of the sample.

The sequencing input was lung tumor tissue. The receptor's source is a human donor with non-small cell lung cancer. Here the chain combines TRBV6-5 and TRBJ2-7, and perhaps TRBD2 as D gene, on 5 matching bases. The CDR3 has the sequence CASSYQRISSYEQYF. The nucleotides read TGTGCCAGCAGTTACCAGCGGATAAGCTCCTACGAGCAGTACTTC.